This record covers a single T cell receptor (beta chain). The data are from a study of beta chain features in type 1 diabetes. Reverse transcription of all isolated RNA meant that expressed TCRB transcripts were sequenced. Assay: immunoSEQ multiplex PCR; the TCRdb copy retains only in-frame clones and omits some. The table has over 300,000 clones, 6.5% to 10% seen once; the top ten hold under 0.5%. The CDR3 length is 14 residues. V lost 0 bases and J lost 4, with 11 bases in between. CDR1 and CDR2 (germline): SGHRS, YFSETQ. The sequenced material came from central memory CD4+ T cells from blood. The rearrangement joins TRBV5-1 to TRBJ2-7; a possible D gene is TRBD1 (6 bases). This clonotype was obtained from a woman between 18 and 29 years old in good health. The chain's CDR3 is CASSLGGTIYEQYF. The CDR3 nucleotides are TGCGCCAGCAGCTTGGGGGGGACAATTTACGAGCAGTACTTC.